A single TCR beta chain is shown here with its context. Its antigen remains unidentified. The sample comes from a study of T cell repertoires in cytomegalovirus infection. Study information: CMV epitopes, recently identified HLA-C-restricted and well-studied HLA-B-restricted, were used. Both CMV infection and a matching HLA type were indicated by public TCR beta signatures.

The germline V gene has CDR1 SEHNR and CDR2 FQNEAQ (reference sequence). With 5 bases clipped from V and 3 bases from J, the junction kept 7 bases outside the gene matches. The CDR3 totals 15 residues. In TCRdb, the reads were re-called with MiXCR into one record per CDR3 protein. The table shows 640,000 or so distinct CDR3 sequences, with roughly 36% occurring only once. Study-level points and caveats: The ex vivo response was dominated by HLA-C-restricted CMV-specific TCR beta clonotypes. Cumulative public TCR beta family frequency identified CMV carriers with the relevant HLA.

The sequencing here drew on cultured PBMCs, taken from culture after CMV antigen stimulation. The rearrangement uses TRBV7-9 and TRBJ2-7; 10 nucleotides line up with TRBD1. The receptor comes from a human donor in good health (CMV status not recorded). Some clones in this sample may be carry-over from other donors' samples. The CDR3 DNA follows: TGTGCCAGCAGCCATCCGGGACAGGGGTTCTACGAGCAGTACTTC. Protein sequence: CASSHPGQGFYEQYF.